The rows below give T cell receptor beta chains drawn from one sample of a study of early T cells in non-severe SARS-CoV-2 infection. From the 5' RACE reads, TCRdb called clonotypes with MiXCR, one entry per CDR3 protein. The data contain tens of thousands of distinct CDR3 sequences, approximately 11% of them seen just once; the ten biggest clones take up roughly a sixth. The starting material was whole blood, obtained at baseline. Receptors were obtained from an adult who was a healthcare worker with PCR-confirmed SARS-CoV-2 infection or an uninfected control (not recorded which). CDR3s include the opening cysteine and the closing phenylalanine or tryptophan. A D gene is named only where the DNA matches it firmly. Clone size is shown for a subset of rows, as once, few, many or a class of expanded clone.

13 | TRBJ2-2 | . | few | TRBV5-1 | CASSLGVTGELFF | TGCGCCAGCAGCTTGGGGGTCACCGGGGAGCTGTTTTTT
13 | TRBJ2-6 | . | many | TRBV19 | CASKQAGANVLTF | TGTGCCAGTAAACAAGCTGGGGCCAACGTCCTGACTTTC
13 | TRBJ2-5 | . | . | TRBV6-6 | CASRRGAGETQYF | TGTGCCAGCAGGAGAGGGGCGGGTGAGACCCAGTACTTC
14 | TRBJ2-7 | . | . | TRBV6-6 | CASSYEVTTHEQYF | TGTGCCAGCAGTTATGAGGTTACGACCCACGAGCAGTACTTC
12 | TRBJ1-2 | . | many | TRBV14 | CASSSTPWGYTF | TGTGCCAGCAGCTCGACCCCCTGGGGCTACACCTTC
16 | TRBJ2-1 | . | few | TRBV3-1 | CASSQGGSGNYNEQFF | TGTGCCAGCAGCCAAGGGGGTAGCGGCAATTACAATGAGCAGTTCTTC
15 | TRBJ1-4 | . | few | TRBV28 | CASRTDITTNEKLFF | TGTGCCAGCAGGACAGACATCACAACTAATGAAAAACTGTTTTTT
16 | TRBJ1-3 | . | few | TRBV12-3/TRBV12-4 | CASRHLPTGTGNTIYF | TGTGCCAGCAGGCACCTCCCTACAGGGACTGGAAACACCATATATTTT
14 | TRBJ2-5 | . | many | TRBV19 | CASSKQGGQETQYF | TGTGCCAGTAGTAAACAGGGGGGGCAAGAGACCCAGTACTTC
16 | TRBJ2-3 | . | many | TRBV2 | CASRRRGDRFTDTQYF | TGTGCCAGCAGAAGACGGGGAGACCGATTCACAGATACGCAGTATTTT
15 | TRBJ2-6 | . | . | TRBV6-2/TRBV6-3 | CASSPRLSGANVLTF | TGTGCCAGCAGCCCCAGGCTCTCTGGGGCCAACGTCCTGACTTTC
17 | TRBJ2-6 | . | many | TRBV24-1 | CATSGYAGFPGANVLTF | TGTGCCACCAGTGGTTATGCAGGATTCCCTGGGGCCAACGTCCTGACTTTC
15 | TRBJ2-3 | TRBD1 | . | TRBV28 | CASSSPGQGADTQYF | TGTGCCAGCAGTTCTCCGGGACAGGGGGCAGATACGCAGTATTTT
14 | TRBJ2-3 | . | few | TRBV7-2 | CASMSLGPADTQYF | TGTGCCAGCATGAGTTTAGGCCCCGCAGATACGCAGTATTTT
15 | TRBJ2-7 | TRBD2 | . | TRBV6-5 | CASSYSLAGAREQYF | TGTGCCAGCAGTTACTCGCTAGCGGGAGCACGCGAGCAGTACTTC
15 | TRBJ2-7 | TRBD1 | few | TRBV5-6 | CASSPGTGDGYEQYF | TGTGCCAGCAGCCCAGGGACAGGGGACGGCTACGAGCAGTACTTC
14 | TRBJ2-3 | . | few | TRBV27 | CASSFGELTDTQYF | TGTGCCAGCAGTTTCGGGGAACTCACAGATACGCAGTATTTT
15 | TRBJ2-5 | . | many | TRBV7-2 | CASSYGGGTQETQYF | TGTGCCAGCAGCTATGGTGGGGGGACTCAAGAGACCCAGTACTTC
14 | TRBJ2-2 | . | few | TRBV19 | CASSIIQDTGELFF | TGTGCCAGTAGTATCATTCAGGACACCGGGGAGCTGTTTTTT
16 | TRBJ2-1 | TRBD2 | many | TRBV15 | CATSRERLALGGEQFF | TGTGCCACCAGCAGAGAGAGACTAGCGCTCGGGGGTGAGCAGTTCTTC
15 | TRBJ2-7 | TRBD1 | . | TRBV5-4 | CASSYRTGRVYEQYF | TGTGCCAGCAGCTATCGGACAGGACGGGTTTACGAGCAGTACTTC
17 | TRBJ1-1 | TRBD1 | . | TRBV7-2 | CASSLVGQGIGDTEAFF | TGTGCCAGCAGCTTAGTGGGACAGGGGATAGGGGACACTGAAGCTTTCTTT
13 | TRBJ1-1 | . | few | TRBV6-6 | CASSYPRDTEAFF | TGTGCCAGCAGTTACCCCAGGGACACTGAAGCTTTCTTT
14 | TRBJ2-7 | TRBD1 | . | TRBV5-1 | CASSPRTGLDEQYF | TGCGCCAGCAGCCCGCGGACAGGGCTCGACGAGCAGTACTTC